This paragraph reports one T cell receptor (beta chain). The V end was cut by 4 bases, the J end by 6 bases, with 19 bases between. The CDR3 has 16 amino acids. In germline, CDR1 is SNHLY, CDR2 FYNNEI. This entry comes from a study of blood T cell repertoires in COVID-19. Study information: There were acute and convalescent COVID-19 samples, and they came from the United States, Italy and Spain. From T cells, B-cell-depleted T cells, or PBMCs came the material, which was cDNA or gDNA.

Original processing notes: For nucleated cells, counts were estimated from reference gene primer amplification. Here immunoSEQ multiplex PCR was the method, and the copy in TCRdb shows in-frame clones only, minus some. V and J calls and clone size are those listed in that table; D and trimming were worked out from the DNA. The sample lists approximately 250,000 clones; approximately 80% were seen once. The chain links TRBV2 to TRBJ1-5; D remains ambiguous. Sequences were obtained from peripheral blood. The origin of this receptor is a human donor in a cohort sampled during active COVID-19. The CDR3 region is CASSVGLPGIGQPQHF. The CDR3 region has the DNA TGTGCCAGCAGTGTTGGACTCCCCGGAATAGGTCAGCCCCAGCATTTT.